A single sample gave rise to the 14 T cell receptor beta chains below, sequenced in a study of control samples from healthy donors and cancer patients. Repertoires were generated with immunoSEQ multiplex PCR, while TCRdb's copy carries only in-frame clones and drops some. The data contain some 120,000 clones, more than 75% of them singletons. The source material was blood. Every receptor here comes from a man aged 40-50 years in good health.

This chain links TRBV10-3 with TRBJ1-6; 9 bases align to TRBD1. The germline V gene has CDR1 ENHRY and CDR2 SYGVKD. The CDR3 consists of 14 residues. After removal of 3 bases from V and 9 bases from J, the junction contained 3 bases not matched to a gene. CDR3 amino acids: CAISEWGQGSPLHF. In DNA, the CDR3 is TGTGCCATCAGTGAATGGGGACAGGGTTCACCCCTCCACTTT.

The V call is TRBV5-1, the J call TRBJ2-7; D is ambiguous. This CDR3 spans 12 amino acids. Trimming pared 1 base from V and 4 bases from J, leaving 6 bases between. Looked up from germline, CDR1 is SGHRS and CDR2 is YFSETQ. The chain's CDR3 is CASSLLGYEQYF. CDR3 nucleotide sequence: TGCGCCAGCAGCTTGCTAGGATACGAGCAGTACTTC.

The J gene is TRBJ2-7, the V gene TRBV29-1; D gene ambiguous. Germline CDR1 and CDR2: SQVTM and ANQGSEA. Between the trimmed V and J ends, which lost 4 bases and 4 bases, there was a span of 23 bases. There are 16 residues in the CDR3. The DNA of the CDR3 is TGCAGCGTTGGACCCCCTTTAGGAATATTGGGGTACGAGCAGTACTTC. It codes for CSVGPPLGILGYEQYF.

The V gene is TRBV5-1, the J gene TRBJ2-6, with D perhaps TRBD1 or TRBD2 (5 bases each). Between the trimmed V and J ends, which lost 5 bases and 0 bases, there was a span of 15 bases. Germline loops: CDR1 SGHRS, CDR2 YFSETQ. There are 17 residues in the CDR3. The CDR3 loop reads CASSRGHMDSGANVLTF. In nucleotides, the CDR3 is TGCGCCAGCAGTCGGGGCCATATGGACTCTGGGGCCAACGTCCTGACTTTC.

This clone was counted once. The chain employs TRBV9 and TRBJ1-1, with a possible D match to TRBD1 (5 bases). Trimming cost V 2 bases and J 2 bases, with 10 bases left between them. This CDR3 contains 14 residues. Germline CDR1 SGDLS, CDR2 YYNGEE. CDR3 region: CASSVRQLNTEAFF. In DNA, the CDR3 is TGTGCCAGCAGCGTTAGACAGTTAAACACTGAAGCTTTCTTT.

The chain has TRBV25-1 and TRBJ1-1, with a tentative D call TRBD1 (5 bases). V was clipped by 6 bases and J by 6 bases, with 14 bases between them. The germline gives CDR1 MGHDK, CDR2 SYGVNS. The CDR3 covers 13 residues. The CDR3: CASSWQGGAEAFF. CDR3 bases: TGTGCCAGCAGCTGGCAGGGAGGCGCTGAAGCTTTCTTT. The full variable domain, with the rest looked up from reference TRBV25-1 and TRBJ1-1, is EADIYQTPRYLVIGTGKKITLECSQTMGHDKMYWYQQDPGMELHLIHYSYGVNSTEKGDLSSESTVSRIRTEHFPLTLESARPSHTSQYLCASSWQGGAEAFFGQGTRLTVV.

This chain uses TRBV6-6 with TRBJ1-6, with D perhaps matching TRBD1 (5 bases). Germline CDR1 MNHNY, CDR2 SVGAGI (reference sequence). Trimming removed 11 bases at V and 3 bases at J, with 11 bases between. The CDR3 length is 13 residues. The CDR3 coding sequence is TGTGCCGGGGCACAGGACTATAATTCACCCCTCCACTTT. This gives the protein CAGAQDYNSPLHF.

The V gene is TRBV5-5, the J gene TRBJ1-5; D is unresolved. Between the trimmed V and J ends, which lost 0 bases and 1 base, there was a span of 11 bases. The CDR3 runs to 16 residues. Germline CDR1 reads SGHKS; CDR2 reads YYEKEE (reference sequence). The CDR3 sequence: CASSLEGGGSNQPQHF. As DNA, the CDR3 is TGTGCCAGCAGCTTGGAAGGAGGAGGGAGCAATCAGCCCCAGCATTTT.

This clone was seen just once. The gene calls are TRBV7-9 and TRBJ2-1; a possible D gene is TRBD1 (6 bases). Germline loops: CDR1 SEHNR, CDR2 FQNEAQ (reference sequence). Trimming removed 5 bases at V and 9 bases at J, with 14 bases between. The length of the CDR3 is 13 residues. CDR3 DNA sequence: TGTGCCAGCAGCCAAGACAGGATCGCTGAGCAGTTCTTC. This gives the protein CASSQDRIAEQFF.

The chain is built from TRBV5-4 and TRBJ2-4; no firm D call. In germline, CDR1 is SGHNT, CDR2 YYREEE (reference sequence). Trimming pared 5 bases from V and 0 bases from J, leaving 6 bases between. The CDR3 runs 13 residues. CDR3 sequence reads: CASSPEAKNIQYF. CDR3 in DNA: TGTGCCAGCAGTCCGGAAGCCAAAAACATTCAGTACTTC.

The rearrangement links TRBV9 to TRBJ2-2; weak D call: TRBD2 (5 bases). Trimming took off 1 base at V and 4 bases at J, with 17 bases between the two ends. In germline, CDR1 is SGDLS, CDR2 YYNGEE. The CDR3 is made up of 17 amino acids. The DNA of the CDR3 is TGTGCCAGCAGCGTACCCAAACACGGGATCGTCACCGGGGAGCTGTTTTTT. Its protein product is CASSVPKHGIVTGELFF.

J is TRBJ2-4 and V is TRBV4-1, with a weak D call TRBD1 (6 bases). Germline assignment: CDR1 MGHRA and CDR2 YSYEKL. The CDR3 totals 17 residues. Trimming left V 3 bases short and J 7 bases short, with 22 bases between. In DNA, the CDR3 is TGCGCCAGCAGCCAGGTTCCCCTTTCGGTCGGACAGAACATTCAGTACTTC. Protein sequence: CASSQVPLSVGQNIQYF.

Comments on this clone: At the DNA level, this CDR3 is encoded by other sequences in the same sample as well. The chain carries TRBV6-6 and TRBJ2-5, with TRBD1 matching over 7 bases. V trimming: 5 bases; J trimming: 6 bases; junction bases outside the gene matches: 9. The CDR3 loop spans 14 amino acids. The V gene's germline CDR1 is MNHNY and CDR2 SVGAGI (reference sequence). CDR3 nucleotide sequence: TGTGCCAGCAGTCTCCGGGACAGAGCGAAGACCCAGTACTTC. Its protein product is CASSLRDRAKTQYF.

J is TRBJ2-4 and V is TRBV7-2; D is unresolved. CDR1 is SGHTA, CDR2 FQGNSA, per germline. The CDR3 runs to 17 residues. Trimming took 5 bases from V and 2 from J, leaving 19 bases between them. The CDR3 region has the DNA TGTGCCAGCAGCCCCCGTAGTGAGACACTCACCAAAAACATTCAGTACTTC. It encodes CASSPRSETLTKNIQYF. Full variable domain (outside the CDR3, taken from reference TRBV7-2 and TRBJ2-4): GAGVSQSPSNKVTEKGKDVELRCDPISGHTALYWYRQSLGQGLEFLIYFQGNSAPDKSGLPSDRFSAERTGGSVSTLTIQRTQQEDSAVYLCASSPRSETLTKNIQYFGAGTRLSVL.